This T cell receptor beta chain stems from a study of cytomegalovirus exposure and HLA in healthy donors. Turning to the study itself: Of 398 genotyped donors, roughly 86% clustered with self-reported Caucasian donors. Regarding the study as a whole: CMV serostatus was the only recorded immune exposure for donors.

Researchers ran the PCR with 60 Vbeta and 13 Jbeta primers. Data came from immunoSEQ multiplex PCR; TCRdb stores just in-frame clones and leaves some out. The sample has about 100,000 clones, approximately 72% seen once; the top ten hold around 7%. This clone has more than one count but fewer than ten. The target antigen is unknown. All the people who gave samples were healthy bone marrow donors. CDR1 MNHEY and CDR2 SMNVEV come from the germline V gene (reference sequence). This CDR3 spans 15 amino acids. V lost 2 bases and J 9 bases, leaving 20 bases between the germline ends. This TCR came from a man aged 40-49 years in good health and CMV-seropositive. The chain combines TRBV27 with TRBJ2-7; weak D call: TRBD2 (6 bases). Input material: PBMCs. The CDR3 DNA follows: TGTGCCAGCAGTTTAATTCCCGGGAGCTACGAGGGGCAGTACTTC. Translation gives CASSLIPGSYEGQYF.